The source of this T cell receptor beta chain is a study of early T cells in non-severe SARS-CoV-2 infection. Study in general: Unpaired chains resulted from sequencing bulk RNA of unsorted whole blood.

The CDR3 covers 16 residues. Germline lookup yields CDR1 MGHDK and CDR2 SYGVNS. Trimming stripped 1 base from V and 3 bases from J, with 15 bases between. Overall study findings and caveats: VDJdb-based matching was biased toward anti-spike CD8 responses and missed private and CD4 specificities.

About this clonotype itself: The antigen remains undetermined.

Individual cDNA molecules carried attached unique molecular identifiers. MiXCR, applied by TCRdb to the 5' RACE reads, yields one record per CDR3 protein. Seen here are about 60,000 distinct CDR3 sequences, 9.5% to 15% observed once, and the top ten hold about 4%. The TCR sequence derives from an adult who was a healthcare worker with PCR-confirmed SARS-CoV-2 infection or an uninfected control (not recorded which). Material for sequencing was whole blood. V is TRBV25-1 and J is TRBJ1-1, with D maybe TRBD1 (5 bases). CDR3 residues: CASSEFGGEVYTEAFF. The CDR3 region has the DNA TGTGCCAGCAGTGAATTTGGGGGGGAAGTATACACTGAAGCTTTCTTT.